The 20 T cell receptor beta chains given below trace back to one sample, sequenced in a study of cytomegalovirus exposure and HLA in healthy donors. A multiplex PCR was run with 60 Vbeta primers and 13 Jbeta primers. Sequencing was performed with immunoSEQ multiplex PCR; in TCRdb, only in-frame clones are kept and a portion is missing. The data show about 120,000 clones, more than 60% seen once. Sequenced: PBMCs. The receptors were gathered from a woman aged 40 to 50 in good health and CMV-seropositive.

A few counts support this clone. This chain links TRBV28 with TRBJ2-1; 8 positions agree with TRBD2. Germline lookup yields CDR1 MDHEN and CDR2 SYDVKM. V lost 4 bases, J lost 6 bases, and 14 bases stayed unmatched. The CDR3 contains 17 residues. CDR3: CASSSPSSAGASNEQFF. For the CDR3, the DNA is TGTGCCAGCAGTTCCCCCTCCTCAGCGGGAGCTAGCAATGAGCAGTTCTTC.

V and J are TRBV11-3 and TRBJ2-7, with D uncertain. Germline CDR1 SGHNT, CDR2 YENEEA. The V gene lost 4 bases and the J gene lost 4 bases, with 5 bases spanning the gap. CDR3 length equals 11 residues. The CDR3 protein is CASSSRYEQYF. The CDR3 bases are TGTGCCAGCAGCTCCAGATACGAGCAGTACTTC.

This chain uses TRBV5-8 with TRBJ1-5; tentatively, D is TRBD1 (5 bases). Germline CDR1 is SGHTS and CDR2 is YDEGEE. The CDR3 contains 16 residues. Between the trimmed V and J ends, which lost 1 base and 1 base, there was a span of 12 bases. The CDR3 here is CASSLSGRASNQPQHF. CDR3 DNA sequence: TGTGCCAGCAGCTTGTCCGGCAGGGCAAGCAATCAGCCCCAGCATTTT.

The V call is TRBV2, the J call TRBJ2-2; 9 positions agree with TRBD1. V lost 6 bases and J lost 0; bases outside the gene matches: 2. In germline, CDR1 is SNHLY, CDR2 FYNNEI. This CDR3 has 15 amino acids. The CDR3 DNA reads TGTGCCAGCAGCCGACAGGGGGCGAACACCGGGGAGCTGTTTTTT. Translated, it gives CASSRQGANTGELFF.

The chain carries TRBV27 and TRBJ1-5; possible D gene TRBD1, 5 bases. Germline V gene data show CDR1 as MNHEY and CDR2 as SMNVEV (reference sequence). The CDR3 is 16 amino acids. With 0 bases removed from V and 1 base from J, the gap between germline ends came to 10 bases. CDR3 sequence (DNA): TGTGCCAGCAGTTTATCAGGAGGGGCCAGCAATCAGCCCCAGCATTTT. Amino acid sequence: CASSLSGGASNQPQHF.

This clone was picked up a small number of times. The V gene is TRBV9, the J gene TRBJ1-3; tentative D call: TRBD1 (5 bases). Trimming took 3 bases from V and 3 from J, leaving 13 bases between them. CDR1 is SGDLS and CDR2 is YYNGEE in the germline V gene. The CDR3 runs to 15 residues. This CDR3 reads CASSARGVSGNTIYF. For the CDR3, the DNA is TGTGCCAGCAGCGCCCGGGGGGTAAGTGGAAACACCATATATTTT.

This chain links TRBV2 with TRBJ2-7; 12 bases line up with TRBD2. CDR1 is SNHLY, CDR2 FYNNEI, per germline. The CDR3 runs 13 residues. V lost 6 bases to trimming and J lost 5 bases; unmatched junction nucleotides: 2. CDR3 in DNA: TGTGCCAGCAGCGGACTAGCGGGGAACGAGCAGTACTTC. It codes for CASSGLAGNEQYF. The variable domain in full, with the rest retrieved from reference TRBV2 and TRBJ2-7, is EPEVTQTPSHQVTQMGQEVILRCVPISNHLYFYWYRQILGQKVEFLVSFYNNEISEKSEIFDDQFSVERPDGSNFTLKIRSTKLEDSAMYFCASSGLAGNEQYFGPGTRLTVT.

This chain joins TRBV7-2 and TRBJ1-4; 7 nucleotides align to TRBD1. V dropped 5 bases and J dropped 4; count of bases not matched to a gene: 4. The germline V gene has CDR1 SGHTA and CDR2 FQGNSA. This CDR3 has 14 residues. The CDR3 protein is CASSDRAGNEKLFF. In DNA, the CDR3 is TGTGCCAGCAGCGACAGGGCTGGTAATGAAAAACTGTTTTTT.

About this clone itself: Compared with germline, one end of the junction differs, possibly owing to a read error. This chain links TRBV15 with TRBJ2-3; 7 bases map to TRBD2. Looked up from germline, CDR1 is LNHNV and CDR2 is YYDKDF (reference sequence). The CDR3 length is 18 residues. The DNA of the CDR3 is TGTGCCCCCAGCAGAGATCCTTTCCGGGGGGATTACACAGATACGCAGTATTTT. Translation gives CAPSRDPFRGDYTDTQYF.

This clone was seen only once. CDR3 DNA: TGTGCCAGCAGTGAGGGCGGGGGACCTGGCTACACCTTC. Its protein product is CASSEGGGPGYTF. The rearrangement links TRBV6-6 to TRBJ1-2, with D perhaps matching TRBD1 (5 bases). Trimming took 5 bases from V and 7 from J, leaving 14 bases between them. The CDR3 spans 13 residues. Per germline, CDR1 MNHNY and CDR2 SVGAGI (reference sequence).

This clone has a single count. V and J are TRBV7-6 and TRBJ2-2; 7 bases agree with TRBD1. The CDR3 loop spans 18 amino acids. CDR1 and CDR2 (germline): SGHVS, FNYEAQ. V shed 4 bases and J 6 bases; nucleotides not matched to a gene: 17. CDR3 loop: CASSSRPTGQRISGELFF. CDR3 sequence (DNA): TGTGCCAGCAGCTCCCGCCCCACGGGACAGCGGATATCCGGGGAGCTGTTTTTT.

The J gene is TRBJ2-7, the V gene TRBV6-6; 9 nucleotides align to TRBD1. Trimming removed 5 bases from V and 6 bases from J; junction bases left unmatched: 11. The CDR3 is 15 amino acids. The germline CDR1 and CDR2 sequences are MNHNY and SVGAGI (reference sequence). CDR3 region: CASSHGQGIPLEQYF. The CDR3 DNA follows: TGTGCCAGCAGTCACGGACAGGGGATCCCCCTCGAGCAGTACTTC.

The chain employs TRBV6-1 and TRBJ2-1; a weak D match, TRBD2 (7 bases). The V end lost 11 bases, the J end lost 7 bases, and 18 bases lay between the germline ends. The CDR3 is 13 residues long. Per germline, CDR1 MNHNS and CDR2 SASEGT. This CDR3 reads CAGGAGEINEQFF. DNA for the CDR3: TGTGCCGGGGGGGCAGGGGAAATTAATGAGCAGTTCTTC.

In DNA form, the CDR3 reads TGCGCCAGCAGCCAAGAACCGGGGATGGACAAAAACATTCAGTACTTC. This gives the protein CASSQEPGMDKNIQYF. This chain joins TRBV4-1 and TRBJ2-4; TRBD2 might be the D (5 bases). V lost 0 bases, J lost 3 bases, and 12 bases lay in between. CDR1 and CDR2 (germline): MGHRA, YSYEKL. This CDR3 has 16 residues.

A single count supports this clone. In DNA form, the CDR3 reads TGTGCCAGTTCAGATATACCGGGAGTTCCCTACGAGCAGTACTTC. Protein sequence: CASSDIPGVPYEQYF. V gene TRBV19 combines with J gene TRBJ2-7; D might be TRBD2 (6 bases). Between the trimmed V and J ends, which lost 8 bases and 2 bases, there was a span of 19 bases. The CDR3 runs to 15 residues. Germline CDR1 is LNHDA and CDR2 is SQIVND (reference sequence).

This sequence joins TRBV29-1 and TRBJ1-1; possibly TRBD1 for D (5 bases). CDR3 length: 13 amino acids. CDR1 is SQVTM, CDR2 ANQGSEA, per germline. Trimming took off 5 bases at V and 8 bases at J, with 18 bases between the two ends. The chain's CDR3 is CSVSDQGAGEAFF. DNA for the CDR3: TGCAGCGTTTCCGACCAGGGTGCGGGGGAAGCTTTCTTT.

This chain connects TRBV5-1 to TRBJ2-7, with D unresolved. The CDR3 has 11 amino acids. In germline, CDR1 is SGHRS, CDR2 YFSETQ. V shed 4 bases and J shed 4 bases, with 6 bases lying between them. The CDR3 nucleotides read TGCGCCAGCAGCGGAGCTTACGAGCAGTACTTC. Its translation: CASSGAYEQYF. Combining the CDR3 with reference TRBV5-1 and TRBJ2-7 gives the whole variable domain KAGVTQTPRYLIKTRGQQVTLSCSPISGHRSVSWYQQTPGQGLQFLFEYFSETQRNKGNFPGRFSGRQFSNSRSEMNVSTLELGDSALYLCASSGAYEQYFGPGTRLTVT.

J is TRBJ2-7 and V is TRBV6-1; 7 bases line up with TRBD1. From germline, CDR1 is MNHNS and CDR2 SASEGT. With 5 bases clipped from V and 6 bases from J, the junction kept 10 bases outside the gene matches. The CDR3 is 14 residues long. The CDR3 is CASSYTGEGSEQYF. The CDR3 coding sequence is TGTGCCAGCAGTTATACAGGGGAAGGATCCGAGCAGTACTTC.

This clone was recorded only once. The rearrangement uses TRBV5-4 and TRBJ2-7, with TRBD2 identical over 7 bases. The CDR3 totals 15 residues. CDR1 and CDR2 from the germline V gene are SGHNT and YYREEE (reference sequence). The J segment lost 0 bases and the V segment lost 4 bases, leaving 7 bases of the junction unmatched. The CDR3 sequence: CASSPYSGPSYEQYF. CDR3 bases: TGTGCCAGCAGCCCCTATAGCGGGCCCTCCTACGAGCAGTACTTC.

The J gene is TRBJ1-3, the V gene TRBV28, with 9 bases aligning to TRBD1. The CDR3 has 18 amino acids. CDR1 is MDHEN and CDR2 is SYDVKM in the germline V gene. J gave up 1 base and V 1 base, and 8 bases lay outside the gene matches. CDR3 protein: CASSLYGTGMGSGNTIYF. The CDR3 nucleotides are TGTGCCAGCAGTTTATATGGGACAGGGATGGGTTCTGGAAACACCATATATTTT.